Below, 11 T cell receptor beta chains from the same sample are listed, as sequenced in a study of identical twins. TCRdb passed the 5' RACE reads through MiXCR, listing each CDR3 protein once. Of about 530,000 distinct CDR3 sequences in the sample, 15% were seen once. This same sample was also taken into another study, of yellow fever vaccine responses in identical twins.

Material: CD4+ T cells sorted from blood. Every receptor here comes from a woman aged 18-29 years in good health.

In this sample, this clonotype turned up many times. Compared with germline, one end of the junction differs, possibly owing to a read error. The CDR3 here is CASSRTSTDTQYF. The CDR3 region has the DNA TGCGCCAGCAGCAGGACCAGCACAGATACGCAGTATTTT. V usage is TRBV12-3 or TRBV12-4 and J usage is TRBJ2-3; D not resolved. The CDR3 loop spans 13 amino acids.

This clonotype was recorded a few times. This rearrangement joins TRBV12-3 or TRBV12-4 to TRBJ2-7; D unclear. The CDR3 has 13 residues. Trimming removed 2 bases at V and 3 bases at J, with 8 bases between. The CDR3 DNA reads as TGTGCCAGCAGTTTACTGAGGATCTACGAGCAGTACGTC. Its protein product is CASSLLRIYEQYV.

A word on this clonotype: A clone one base away is much larger, so this may be a read error. The chain combines TRBV29-1 with TRBJ1-1; no definite D call. V was pared by 3 bases and J by 0 bases, with 2 bases between. The length of the CDR3 is 11 residues. The germline gives CDR1 SQVTM, CDR2 ANQGSEA. CDR3 nucleotides: TGCAGCGTTGATATGAACACTGAAGCTTTCTTT. Translated: CSVDMNTEAFF.

This clonotype appeared a few times. The V gene is TRBV12-3 or TRBV12-4, the J gene TRBJ2-1; 7 positions match TRBD2. The trim removed 6 bases at V and 2 bases at J, leaving 7 bases unmatched. This CDR3 has 15 residues. The CDR3 bases are TGTGCCAGCAGAGCCAGCGGGACTACCTACAATGAGCAGTTCTTC. Translating gives CASRASGTTYNEQFF.

The rearrangement joins TRBV12-5 to TRBJ2-1, with a tentative D call TRBD2 (6 bases). Germline CDR1 and CDR2: LGHNT and FRNRAP. V lost 3 bases, J lost 5 bases, and 8 bases lay in between. The CDR3 is made up of 13 amino acids. DNA of the CDR3: TGTGCTAGTGGTTTTACGGGAGACAATGAGCAGTTCTTC. Encoded protein: CASGFTGDNEQFF.

This chain links TRBV18 with TRBJ2-1; 7 nucleotides line up with TRBD2. The ends lost 4 bases at V and 9 bases at J; junction bases unmatched: 3. Germline-derived CDR1 and CDR2 are KGHSH and LQKENI. This CDR3 is 12 amino acids long. CDR3 sequence (DNA): TGTGCCAGCTCACGAGGGAGGGGTGAGCAGTTCTTC. Its translation: CASSRGRGEQFF.

This clonotype was counted at least ten times. This sequence joins TRBV14 and TRBJ2-1; 9 positions match TRBD1. Germline trimming cut 4 bases from V and 6 bases from J; bases unmatched to any gene: 10. Germline-derived CDR1 and CDR2 are SGHDN and FVKESK. The CDR3 covers 16 residues. The CDR3 sequence: CASSPAGTGSRNEQFF. CDR3 sequence (DNA): TGTGCCAGCAGCCCCGCGGGGACAGGGAGTCGCAATGAGCAGTTCTTC.

The gene calls are TRBV5-1 and TRBJ2-7; the D gene is possibly TRBD1 (5 bases). The CDR3 runs to 16 residues. Germline CDR1 SGHRS, CDR2 YFSETQ. The CDR3 sequence is CAPEPRGSLPSYEQYV. The CDR3 DNA is TGCGCACCCGAGCCAAGGGGCAGCTTACCCTCCTACGAGCAGTACGTC.

The V gene is TRBV2, the J gene TRBJ1-5, with TRBD1 identical over 8 bases. Germline trimming cut 6 bases from V and 9 bases from J; bases unmatched to any gene: 10. The CDR3 covers 14 residues. From germline, CDR1 is SNHLY and CDR2 FYNNEI. The CDR3 region is CASRSTGAAAPQHF. The CDR3 coding sequence is TGTGCCAGCAGATCGACAGGGGCCGCCGCGCCCCAGCATTTT.

In its sample, this clonotype was seen a few times. This CDR3 is CASRYQYEAFF. The CDR3 nucleotides read TGTGCCAGCAGATACCAGTATGAAGCTTTCTTT. The V call is TRBV12-3 or TRBV12-4, the J call TRBJ1-1, with D hard to call. With 6 bases removed from V and 7 bases from J, the gap between germline ends came to 9 bases. This CDR3 has 11 residues.

J is TRBJ2-3 and V is TRBV6-5, with a weak D call TRBD1 (6 bases). V was shortened by 5 bases and J by 1 base, with 13 bases between the two germline ends. Germline loops: CDR1 MNHEY, CDR2 SVGAGI. This CDR3 is 15 amino acids long. The CDR3 region is CASSHGKGGTDTQYF. As DNA, the CDR3 is TGTGCCAGCAGTCACGGGAAGGGGGGCACAGATACGCAGTATTTT.